Listed below are T cell receptor beta chains from one sample, sequenced in a study of T cell responses to AZD1222 COVID-19 vaccine. Produced via immunoSEQ multiplex PCR; TCRdb's table is partial and in-frame only. The table records about 46,000 clones, approximately 90% of them present only once. Specimen: peripheral blood, collected 28 days after the second AZD1222 dose. Receptors were obtained from an adult who received the AZD1222 COVID-19 vaccine. CDR3s include the opening cysteine and the closing phenylalanine or tryptophan. The order of the fields is CDR3 DNA, CDR3 protein, clone size, D gene, J gene, V gene. D genes are given only for firm matches. For some rows the clone size is stated as once, few or many, or as a class when expanded; others skip it.

CDR3 DNA: TGTGCCAGCATGGGGGATCACACAGATACGCAGTATTTT
CDR3 protein: CASMGDHTDTQYF
clone size: .
D gene: .
J gene: TRBJ2-3
V gene: TRBV12-3/TRBV12-4

CDR3 DNA: TGCGCCAGCAGCCAAGATTGGTCGCAGGGCTACGAGCAGTACTTC
CDR3 protein: CASSQDWSQGYEQYF
clone size: .
D gene: .
J gene: TRBJ2-7
V gene: TRBV4-1

CDR3 DNA: TGCGCCAGCAGCCACCTTCCCATAACAGGGTATGGCTACACCTTC
CDR3 protein: CASSHLPITGYGYTF
clone size: .
D gene: .
J gene: TRBJ1-2
V gene: TRBV4-1

CDR3 DNA: TGTGCCAGCAGCCATGCCCCCGGACAGGGAAGCGGCTACACCTTC
CDR3 protein: CASSHAPGQGSGYTF
clone size: few
D gene: TRBD1
J gene: TRBJ1-2
V gene: TRBV3-1/TRBV3-2

CDR3 DNA: TGTGCCGTAGGGGGTCCAGGGGAAGAGAGTCAGCCCCAGCATTTT
CDR3 protein: CAVGGPGEESQPQHF
clone size: .
D gene: .
J gene: TRBJ1-5
V gene: TRBV15

CDR3 DNA: TGTGCCAGCAGTTTGGGGGTTGAGCAGTTCTTC
CDR3 protein: CASSLGVEQFF
clone size: .
D gene: .
J gene: TRBJ2-1
V gene: TRBV12-3/TRBV12-4

CDR3 DNA: TGTGCCAGCACCCCAAGGGGACGAATAGATACAGATACGCAGTATTTT
CDR3 protein: CASTPRGRIDTDTQYF
clone size: .
D gene: .
J gene: TRBJ2-3
V gene: TRBV28

CDR3 DNA: TGCGCCAGCAGCCAAGACTCCCTCCGACTCCCCTCCGAGCAGTACTTC
CDR3 protein: CASSQDSLRLPSEQYF
clone size: .
D gene: .
J gene: TRBJ2-7
V gene: TRBV4-3

CDR3 DNA: TGTGCCTGGAGTCCGGGACAGGGGGCTGGGGAGCAGTACTTC
CDR3 protein: CAWSPGQGAGEQYF
clone size: .
D gene: TRBD1
J gene: TRBJ2-7
V gene: TRBV30

CDR3 DNA: TGTGCCAGCAGCTTAGTAATTGGGGGCGATACGCAGTATTTT
CDR3 protein: CASSLVIGGDTQYF
clone size: once
D gene: .
J gene: TRBJ2-3
V gene: TRBV7-2

CDR3 DNA: TGTGCCAGCAGCTTTACGGCGGGAACCGGGGAGCTGTTTTTT
CDR3 protein: CASSFTAGTGELFF
clone size: .
D gene: .
J gene: TRBJ2-2
V gene: TRBV7-2

CDR3 DNA: TGTGCCAGCAGCTTAGCGTTCGGCGGGAGAGAGACCCAGTACTTC
CDR3 protein: CASSLAFGGRETQYF
clone size: .
D gene: TRBD2
J gene: TRBJ2-5
V gene: TRBV7-9

CDR3 DNA: TGCAGTGCCGCCGGGGAAAAACTGTTTTTT
CDR3 protein: CSAAGEKLFF
clone size: .
D gene: .
J gene: TRBJ1-4
V gene: TRBV20-1

CDR3 DNA: TGCGCCAGCAGCTTGGCGGGGACAGGGAATGAAAAACTGTTTTTT
CDR3 protein: CASSLAGTGNEKLFF
clone size: .
D gene: TRBD1
J gene: TRBJ1-4
V gene: TRBV5-1

CDR3 DNA: TGCGCCAGCAGCCCAGGGACAGGGATGGGCGAGCAGTACTTC
CDR3 protein: CASSPGTGMGEQYF
clone size: .
D gene: TRBD1
J gene: TRBJ2-7
V gene: TRBV5-1